A selection of T cell receptor beta chains follows, all from one sample in a study of CD8 T cells in Susac syndrome. TCRdb redid the calling of the immunoSEQ multiplex PCR reads with MiXCR, one entry per CDR3 protein. The data show around 130,000 distinct CDR3 sequences, over 90% seen once. Sequenced sample: CD4+ T cells from PBMCs. The source is a human donor in good health. Each CDR3 is given with its conserved first and last residue. The D gene is left open where the match is weak. Not all rows give a size; the values are once, few, many and, for expanded clones, a class.

J: TRBJ1-2; size: -; V: TRBV6-5; D: TRBD1; DNA: TGTGCCAGCAGTTTCCGGGACAGGGCTTATGGCTACACCTTC; CDR3: CASSFRDRAYGYTF
J: TRBJ1-1; size: -; V: TRBV3-1; D: -; DNA: TGTGCCAGCAGCCGGGACGGTAACACTGAAGCTTTCTTT; CDR3: CASSRDGNTEAFF
J: TRBJ2-1; size: -; V: TRBV30; D: TRBD2; DNA: TGTGCCGGAGCGGGAGGGTATCTCGTCCGGCAGTTCTTC; CDR3: CAGAGGYLVRQFF
J: TRBJ2-7; size: -; V: TRBV24-1; D: -; DNA: TGTGCCACCAGTGATGGAGGGAAGTCTCAGCAGTACTTC; CDR3: CATSDGGKSQQYF
J: TRBJ2-1; size: -; V: TRBV5-1; D: TRBD2; DNA: TGCGCCAGCAGCTTGGAGCTAGCGGGAGGTGTTAATGAGCAGTTCTTC; CDR3: CASSLELAGGVNEQFF
J: TRBJ2-1; size: -; V: TRBV6-5; D: TRBD1; DNA: TGTGCCAGCACACGATCGGACAGGTACAATGAGCAGTTCTTC; CDR3: CASTRSDRYNEQFF
J: TRBJ1-5; size: -; V: TRBV5-1; D: -; DNA: TGCGCCAGCAGCTCCTCGGGGGGCAATCAGCCCCAGCATTTT; CDR3: CASSSSGGNQPQHF
J: TRBJ2-3; size: -; V: TRBV6-5; D: -; DNA: TGTGCCAGCATGCAGGACATAAATACGCAGTATTTT; CDR3: CASMQDINTQYF
J: TRBJ2-3; size: -; V: TRBV20-1; D: TRBD2; DNA: TGCAGTGCCGGACTAGCGGGGGTTTCTAGCACAGATACGCAGTATTTT; CDR3: CSAGLAGVSSTDTQYF
J: TRBJ1-1; size: -; V: TRBV5-1; D: TRBD1; DNA: TGCGCCAGCAGCATCTGGACAGGGCTGGACACTGAAGCTTTCTTT; CDR3: CASSIWTGLDTEAFF
J: TRBJ2-5; size: -; V: TRBV29-1; D: -; DNA: TGCAGCGCTAGCCTTGTCGACAGTGAGACCCAGTACTTC; CDR3: CSASLVDSETQYF
J: TRBJ2-1; size: -; V: TRBV24-1; D: TRBD1; DNA: TGTGCCACCAGTGACCTACTGGTCGGGACAGGGAAACCCAATGAGCAGTTCTTC; CDR3: CATSDLLVGTGKPNEQFF
J: TRBJ1-1; size: -; V: TRBV29-1; D: -; DNA: TGCAGCGTTGACGGCACTGAAGCTTTCTTT; CDR3: CSVDGTEAFF
J: TRBJ2-2; size: -; V: TRBV7-2; D: -; DNA: TGTGCCAGCAGCCCGCAGACACACCAGGAGCTGTTTTTT; CDR3: CASSPQTHQELFF
J: TRBJ1-1; size: -; V: TRBV6-5; D: -; DNA: TGTGCCAGCAGCTCATATTCGGGTGCTTTCTTT; CDR3: CASSSYSGAFF
J: TRBJ2-6; size: -; V: TRBV27; D: -; DNA: TGTGCCAGCATGAGGGTCTCTGGGGCCAACGTCCTGACTTTC; CDR3: CASMRVSGANVLTF
J: TRBJ2-1; size: once; V: TRBV29-1; D: -; DNA: TGCAGCGCCCTCACCAGGGTAGGTGAGCAGTTCTTC; CDR3: CSALTRVGEQFF
J: TRBJ2-7; size: -; V: TRBV6-6; D: TRBD1; DNA: TGTGCCAGCAGGCGACAGGGGACGAACGAGCAGTACTTC; CDR3: CASRRQGTNEQYF
J: TRBJ1-5; size: -; V: TRBV12-3/TRBV12-4; D: TRBD1; DNA: TGTGCCAGCAGTGTGGGACAGATGGTCCAAGGGGCCCAGCATTTT; CDR3: CASSVGQMVQGAQHF
J: TRBJ2-7; size: -; V: TRBV19; D: -; DNA: TGTGCCAGTAGCGGGACCGCATCCTACGAGCAGTACTTC; CDR3: CASSGTASYEQYF
J: TRBJ2-1; size: -; V: TRBV5-4; D: -; DNA: TGTGCCAGCAGTAGGTTCCACCTCTTAAGCTCCTACAATGAGCAGTTCTTC; CDR3: CASSRFHLLSSYNEQFF
J: TRBJ2-1; size: -; V: TRBV29-1; D: TRBD1; DNA: TGCAGCGTTGACCCAAGGGGGCTAGGCGGCTTGAATGAGCAGTTCTTC; CDR3: CSVDPRGLGGLNEQFF
J: TRBJ1-2; size: -; V: TRBV29-1; D: -; DNA: TGCAGCGTTGCCACACAGCCAGGAGGCTACACCTTC; CDR3: CSVATQPGGYTF
J: TRBJ2-3; size: -; V: TRBV29-1; D: TRBD1; DNA: TGCAGCGCGGACAGGGGGACAGATACGCAGTATTTT; CDR3: CSADRGTDTQYF
J: TRBJ2-5; size: once; V: TRBV5-1; D: -; DNA: TGCGCCAGCAGTACGAGTCCGGGGGCTCAAGAGACCCAGTACTTC; CDR3: CASSTSPGAQETQYF
J: TRBJ2-5; size: -; V: TRBV20-1; D: TRBD2; DNA: TGCAGTGCTAGAAGTCCGAGACTAGCGGGAGTCCCCCAAGAGACCCAGTACTTC; CDR3: CSARSPRLAGVPQETQYF
J: TRBJ2-7; size: once; V: TRBV28; D: TRBD1; DNA: TGTGCCAGCAGTTTATTCAAGGGACAGGGCGCAGAGTACTTC; CDR3: CASSLFKGQGAEYF
J: TRBJ1-2; size: -; V: TRBV28; D: -; DNA: TGTGCCAGCAGGCGCCGGGACGGACTTAACTATGGCTACACCTTC; CDR3: CASRRRDGLNYGYTF
J: TRBJ2-6; size: -; V: TRBV29-1; D: -; DNA: TGCAGCGTTGAGGTATACAGCTCTGGGGCCAACGTCCTGACTTTC; CDR3: CSVEVYSSGANVLTF